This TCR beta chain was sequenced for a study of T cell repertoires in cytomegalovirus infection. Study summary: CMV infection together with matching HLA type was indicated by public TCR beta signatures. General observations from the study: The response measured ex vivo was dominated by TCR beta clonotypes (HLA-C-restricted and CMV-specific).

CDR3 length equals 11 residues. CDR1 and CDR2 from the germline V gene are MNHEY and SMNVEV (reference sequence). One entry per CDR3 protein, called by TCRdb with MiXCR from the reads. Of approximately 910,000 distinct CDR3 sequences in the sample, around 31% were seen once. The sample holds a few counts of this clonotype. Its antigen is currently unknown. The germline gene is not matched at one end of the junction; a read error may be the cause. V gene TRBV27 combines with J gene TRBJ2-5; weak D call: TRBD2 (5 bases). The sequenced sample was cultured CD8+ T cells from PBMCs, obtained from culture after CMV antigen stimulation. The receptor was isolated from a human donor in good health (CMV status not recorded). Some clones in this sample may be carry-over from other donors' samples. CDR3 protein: CASKLGEHLNF. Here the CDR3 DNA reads TGTGCCAGCAAGCTTGGGGAGCACCTGAACTTC.